The 30 T cell receptor beta chains below come from one sample, sequenced in a study of spatial heterogeneity in lung cancer. Time point given: blood at routine non-recurrence follow-up after resection. From the 5' RACE reads, TCRdb called clonotypes with MiXCR, one entry per CDR3 protein. Altogether some 12,000 distinct CDR3 sequences are present, about 9.5% being singletons, with the ten largest covering 30% to 35%. The starting material was PBMCs, obtained at follow-up. Source of these receptors: a female donor with early-stage non-small cell lung cancer.

This clonotype appeared many times. V and J are TRBV6-5 and TRBJ2-2, with unresolved D. V lost 8 bases and J lost 7, with 8 bases in between. This CDR3 comprises 11 residues. The germline gives CDR1 MNHEY, CDR2 SVGAGI. DNA of the CDR3: TGTGCCAGCCACTGGGGCGGGGAGCTGTTTTTT. Amino acid sequence: CASHWGGELFF.

This clonotype was detected ten times or more. V usage is TRBV6-1 and J usage is TRBJ2-7; a weak D match, TRBD2 (5 bases). The germline gives CDR1 MNHNS, CDR2 SASEGT. This CDR3 has 12 amino acids. Trimming took 6 bases from V and 4 from J, leaving 10 bases between them. CDR3 region: CASRLVNYEQYF. The CDR3 DNA follows: TGTGCCAGCAGACTAGTTAATTACGAGCAGTACTTC.

This clonotype was picked up many times. This chain connects TRBV18 to TRBJ2-3, with D perhaps matching TRBD2 (6 bases). The germline V gene encodes CDR1 KGHSH and CDR2 LQKENI. V was cut by 3 bases and J by 0 bases, with 7 bases left in between. The length of the CDR3 is 14 residues. CDR3 sequence: CASSPGRSTDTQYF. In DNA form, the CDR3 reads TGTGCCAGCTCACCGGGGAGGAGCACAGATACGCAGTATTTT.

This clonotype was found many times. The chain employs TRBV6-2 or TRBV6-3 and TRBJ2-5, with D tentatively TRBD1 or TRBD2 (6 bases each). This CDR3 has 15 amino acids. Germline V gene data show CDR1 as MNHEY and CDR2 as SVGEGT. Trimming removed 5 bases from V and 7 bases from J, with 20 bases in between. DNA of the CDR3: TGTGCCAGCAGTCCCCTCCCCCGGGGGCCGATGACCCAGTACTTC. Its translation is CASSPLPRGPMTQYF.

This clonotype was picked up many times. V gene TRBV20-1 combines with J gene TRBJ2-7, with D possibly called TRBD1 or TRBD2 (5 bases each). The CDR3 length is 13 residues. Germline V gene lookup returns CDR1 DFQATT and CDR2 SNEGSKA (reference sequence). V lost 3 bases and J 1 base, leaving 10 bases between the germline ends. This CDR3 reads CSARGDVSYEQYF. As DNA, the CDR3 is TGCAGTGCTAGGGGGGACGTATCCTACGAGCAGTACTTC.

Many counts were recorded for this clonotype. The chain is built from TRBV6-5 and TRBJ2-7; 9 nucleotides agree with TRBD1. Losses at the gene ends were 5 bases for V and 2 bases for J; bases not matched to a gene: 7. The CDR3 covers 15 residues. Per the germline V gene, CDR1 is MNHEY and CDR2 is SVGAGI. CDR3: CASSTQGATAYEQYF. The CDR3 nucleotides read TGTGCCAGCAGTACACAGGGGGCTACCGCCTACGAGCAGTACTTC.

This clonotype occurred many times. This sequence joins TRBV7-9 and TRBJ2-7; D may be TRBD1 or TRBD2 (5 bases each). The CDR3 sequence is 13 residues long. Trimming left V 3 bases short and J 3 bases short, with 9 bases between. Germline loops: CDR1 SEHNR, CDR2 FQNEAQ (reference sequence). The CDR3 region is CASSFGDGYEQYV. The CDR3 region has the DNA TGTGCCAGCAGCTTCGGGGACGGCTACGAGCAGTACGTC.

Many counts were recorded for this clonotype. The gene calls are TRBV5-6 and TRBJ1-2; 9 bases are shared with TRBD1. The trim removed 0 bases at V and 6 bases at J, leaving 0 bases unmatched. The V gene's germline CDR1 is SGHDT and CDR2 YYEEEE. The CDR3 has 13 amino acids. CDR3: CASSLDRGHGYTF. CDR3 nucleotide sequence: TGTGCCAGCAGCTTGGACAGGGGGCATGGCTACACCTTC.

This clonotype was counted many times. This chain's CDR3 is CASSLARGNTGELFF. CDR3 bases: TGTGCCAGCAGCTTAGCGCGGGGGAACACCGGGGAGCTGTTTTTT. V is TRBV7-9 and J is TRBJ2-2, with D perhaps matching TRBD2 (6 bases). Trimming removed 0 bases at V and 1 base at J, with 6 bases between. This CDR3 is built from 15 residues. Germline CDR1 SEHNR, CDR2 FQNEAQ (reference sequence).

This clonotype was counted between two and nine times. The V gene is TRBV7-2, the J gene TRBJ1-2; maybe TRBD1 (6 bases). The CDR3 has 14 amino acids. CDR1 SGHTA and CDR2 FQGNSA come from the germline V gene. Trimming took off 5 bases at V and 10 bases at J, with 20 bases between the two ends. In DNA, the CDR3 is TGTGCCAGCAGCCTATCGGGACATCCGACCGACTACACCTTC. Translating it yields CASSLSGHPTDYTF. The variable domain in full, completed from reference TRBV7-2 and TRBJ1-2, reads GAGVSQSPSNKVTEKGKDVELRCDPISGHTALYWYRQSLGQGLEFLIYFQGNSAPDKSGLPSDRFSAERTGGSVSTLTIQRTQQEDSAVYLCASSLSGHPTDYTFGSGTRLTVV.

This clonotype was seen at least ten times. The chain joins TRBV27 to TRBJ2-3; 14 bases are shared with TRBD2. CDR1 and CDR2 (germline): MNHEY, SMNVEV (reference sequence). The ends lost 7 bases at V and 3 bases at J; junction bases unmatched: 3. This CDR3 spans 15 amino acids. CDR3 protein: CASNGLAGGTDTQYF. CDR3 coding DNA: TGTGCCAGCAACGGACTAGCGGGAGGTACAGATACGCAGTATTTT.

This clonotype showed up many times. The V gene is TRBV6-2 or TRBV6-3, the J gene TRBJ1-1, with TRBD1 matching over 8 bases. Germline V lookup: CDR1 MNHEY, CDR2 SVGEGT. The CDR3 contains 13 residues. V shed 8 bases, J shed 4 bases, and the junction held 6 bases outside the gene matches. The CDR3 reads CASSGQVLTEAFF. The CDR3 nucleotides read TGTGCCAGCTCGGGACAGGTCCTCACTGAAGCTTTCTTT.

This clonotype came up many times. V usage is TRBV28 and J usage is TRBJ1-5; no clear D. This CDR3 spans 13 amino acids. Germline-derived CDR1 and CDR2 are MDHEN and SYDVKM. Trimming removed 0 bases at V and 5 bases at J, with 5 bases between. The DNA for the CDR3 is TGTGCCAGCAGTTTATGGGCAGATCAGCCCCAGCATTTT. Translation gives CASSLWADQPQHF.

This clonotype has ten or more counts. The CDR3 DNA is TGCAGCGTTCAGGGGCCTGGAAACACCATATATTTT. Amino acid sequence: CSVQGPGNTIYF. V usage is TRBV29-1 and J usage is TRBJ1-3; D perhaps matches TRBD1 (6 bases). Germline values: CDR1 SQVTM, CDR2 ANQGSEA. The V end was cut by 5 bases, the J end by 2 bases, with 7 bases between. The CDR3 is 12 amino acids.

This clonotype was picked up many times. CDR3 amino acids: CASSLVPPSGMVDSEQYF. CDR3 sequence (DNA): TGTGCCAGCAGCTTAGTTCCCCCTAGCGGGATGGTCGACTCCGAGCAGTACTTC. This chain joins TRBV11-2 and TRBJ2-7; the match to TRBD2 covers 9 bases. V was clipped by 1 base and J by 6 bases; unmatched bases: 16. The CDR3 runs 18 residues. The germline gives CDR1 SGHAT, CDR2 FQNNGV.

Ten or more counts support this clonotype. V gene TRBV24-1 combines with J gene TRBJ2-1; D is uncertain. Per the germline V gene, CDR1 is KGHDR and CDR2 is SFDVKD. Trimming removed 3 bases from V and 8 bases from J, with 10 bases in between. The CDR3 covers 13 residues. This chain's CDR3 is CATSDPHGDEQFF. The CDR3 DNA reads as TGTGCCACCAGTGATCCCCACGGCGATGAGCAGTTCTTC.

The gene calls are TRBV30 and TRBJ1-2; D not resolved. Germline loops: CDR1 GTSNPN, CDR2 SVGIG (reference sequence). Trimming removed 4 bases from V and 8 bases from J, with 11 bases in between. The CDR3 contains 11 residues. This CDR3 is CAWMGGEGYTF. CDR3 nucleotide sequence: TGTGCCTGGATGGGAGGTGAAGGCTACACCTTC.

This clonotype appeared many times. The rearrangement joins TRBV10-2 to TRBJ2-7, with 7 bases matching TRBD2. Per germline, CDR1 WSHSY and CDR2 SAAADI. The CDR3 runs 13 residues. V dropped 6 bases and J dropped 0; count of bases not matched to a gene: 2. The CDR3 DNA reads as TGCGCCAGCAGGGGGGGGAGCTCCTACGAGCAGTACGTC. This gives the protein CASRGGSSYEQYV.

In this sample, this clonotype turned up many times. The chain recombines TRBV28 with TRBJ2-3; the D gene is possibly TRBD2 (5 bases). The V and J ends lost 6 bases and 0 bases respectively, with 13 bases between them. This CDR3 has 15 amino acids. CDR1 and CDR2 from the germline V gene are MDHEN and SYDVKM. This chain's CDR3 is CASSQDGLSTDTQYF. The CDR3 nucleotides are TGTGCCAGCAGCCAAGACGGACTTAGCACAGATACGCAGTATTTT. The full variable domain, rest sourced from reference TRBV28 and TRBJ2-3, is DVKVTQSSRYLVKRTGEKVFLECVQDMDHENMFWYRQDPGLGLRLIYFSYDVKMKEKGDIPEGYSVSREKKERFSLILESASTNQTSMYLCASSQDGLSTDTQYFGPGTRLTVL.

This clonotype was counted at least ten times. The chain joins TRBV18 to TRBJ2-5; 10 bases fit TRBD2. The length of the CDR3 is 14 residues. The germline gives CDR1 KGHSH, CDR2 LQKENI. V was pared by 6 bases and J by 4 bases, with 5 bases of the junction left unmatched. The CDR3 sequence: CASSSGRAPETQYF. CDR3 nucleotides: TGTGCCAGCTCGAGCGGGAGGGCCCCAGAGACCCAGTACTTC.

This clonotype was seen many times. This chain joins TRBV20-1 and TRBJ2-1, with 10 bases identical to TRBD2. The CDR3 is made up of 18 amino acids. Germline V CDR1 and CDR2: DFQATT, SNEGSKA (reference sequence). Trimming at V came to 3 bases and at J to 2 bases, leaving 13 bases not matched to a gene. Here the CDR3 reads CSASSLAGEGSPYNEQFF. The DNA of the CDR3 is TGCAGTGCTAGCAGTCTAGCGGGAGAGGGGAGCCCCTACAATGAGCAGTTCTTC.

This clonotype was seen more than once but under ten times. This sequence joins TRBV5-1 and TRBJ2-3; a weak D match, TRBD1 (6 bases). Trimming removed 1 base at V and 5 bases at J, with 11 bases between. From germline, CDR1 is SGHRS and CDR2 YFSETQ. The CDR3 spans 14 residues. The CDR3 DNA reads as TGCGCCAGCAGCTTGACAGGGAGTAGAGATACGCAGTATTTT. This sequence encodes CASSLTGSRDTQYF.

This clonotype was recorded many times. This chain uses TRBV24-1 with TRBJ2-4; D is possibly TRBD1 (6 bases). Trimming left V 1 base short and J 7 bases short, with 13 bases between. The CDR3 sequence is 15 residues long. Per the germline V gene, CDR1 is KGHDR and CDR2 is SFDVKD. CDR3 sequence (DNA): TGTGCCACCAGTGATTTAAGGGACAATCGGAACATTCAGTACTTC. Translated: CATSDLRDNRNIQYF.

This clonotype was observed many times. This chain uses TRBV28 with TRBJ1-6; D is ambiguous. The V and J ends lost 3 bases and 9 bases respectively, with 15 bases between them. The CDR3 length is 15 residues. Germline assignment: CDR1 MDHEN and CDR2 SYDVKM. The CDR3: CASSFGRASGSPLHF. The CDR3 DNA is TGTGCCAGCAGTTTCGGGAGGGCTAGTGGTTCACCCCTCCACTTT. Full variable domain (missing parts from reference TRBV28 and TRBJ1-6): DVKVTQSSRYLVKRTGEKVFLECVQDMDHENMFWYRQDPGLGLRLIYFSYDVKMKEKGDIPEGYSVSREKKERFSLILESASTNQTSMYLCASSFGRASGSPLHFGNGTRLTVT.

At least ten counts were recorded for this clonotype. The gene calls are TRBV6-2 or TRBV6-3 and TRBJ2-7; 13 positions match TRBD2. The CDR3 is 19 residues long. The germline V gene encodes CDR1 MNHEY and CDR2 SVGEGT. The ends lost 6 bases at V and 0 bases at J; junction bases unmatched: 14. CDR3 sequence (DNA): TGTGCCAGCAGCACCGGGACTAGCGGGACTCCTCTATCCTCCTACGAGCAGTACTTC. Amino acids: CASSTGTSGTPLSSYEQYF.

This clonotype has a count of ten or more. The rearrangement links TRBV11-3 to TRBJ2-1; possibly TRBD1 or TRBD2 for D (7 bases each). Trimming pared 6 bases from V and 12 bases from J, leaving 21 bases between. CDR1 and CDR2 from the germline V gene are SGHNT and YENEEA. The CDR3 has 14 residues. The CDR3 loop reads CASSQGGLLNRQFF. The CDR3 DNA follows: TGTGCCAGCAGTCAGGGGGGGCTCCTCAACCGGCAGTTCTTC. Supplemented by reference TRBV11-3 and TRBJ2-1, the full variable domain reads EAGVVQSPRYKIIEKKQPVAFWCNPISGHNTLYWYLQNLGQGPELLIRYENEEAVDDSQLPKDRFSAERLKGVDSTLKIQPAELGDSAVYLCASSQGGLLNRQFFGPGTRLTVL.

This clonotype appeared many times. J is TRBJ2-7 and V is TRBV5-4; 11 positions match TRBD2. CDR1 and CDR2 from the germline V gene are SGHNT and YYREEE (reference sequence). The CDR3 loop spans 18 amino acids. The V and J ends lost 0 bases and 0 bases, in that order; junction bases with no gene match: 8. CDR3 protein: CASSLGGFSGRGSYEQYF. The CDR3, as DNA: TGTGCCAGCAGCTTGGGAGGGTTTAGCGGGAGGGGCTCCTACGAGCAGTACTTC.

In this sample, this clonotype turned up many times. The chain carries TRBV6-6 and TRBJ2-1, with 8 nucleotides matching TRBD2. The ends lost 5 bases at V and 4 bases at J; junction bases unmatched: 10. CDR1 and CDR2 from the germline V gene are MNHNY and SVGAGI (reference sequence). This CDR3 region has 16 residues. The chain's CDR3 is CASSQGTSPRYNEQFF. The CDR3 nucleotides read TGTGCCAGCAGTCAGGGGACTAGTCCTCGGTACAATGAGCAGTTCTTC.

This clonotype turned up a few times. The chain has TRBV7-2 and TRBJ2-5; D is undetermined. Trimming shortened V by 0 bases and J by 5 bases, and 10 bases separated the two germline ends. CDR3 length equals 14 residues. Germline assignment: CDR1 SGHTA and CDR2 FQGNSA. CDR3 residues: CASSLASSQETQYF. Here the CDR3 DNA reads TGTGCCAGCAGCTTAGCGAGCTCACAGGAGACCCAGTACTTC. The variable domain in full, completed from reference TRBV7-2 and TRBJ2-5, reads GAGVSQSPSNKVTEKGKDVELRCDPISGHTALYWYRQSLGQGLEFLIYFQGNSAPDKSGLPSDRFSAERTGGSVSTLTIQRTQQEDSAVYLCASSLASSQETQYFGPGTRLLVL.

This clonotype has just a few counts. The CDR3, as DNA: TGTGCCAGCAGCTTGTTGGGCAGTCTTAATCAGCCCCAGCATTTT. Protein product: CASSLLGSLNQPQHF. V is TRBV5-6 and J is TRBJ1-5, with no clear D. This CDR3 has 15 amino acids. Looked up from germline, CDR1 is SGHDT and CDR2 is YYEEEE. V lost 1 base and J 4 bases, leaving 12 bases between the germline ends.